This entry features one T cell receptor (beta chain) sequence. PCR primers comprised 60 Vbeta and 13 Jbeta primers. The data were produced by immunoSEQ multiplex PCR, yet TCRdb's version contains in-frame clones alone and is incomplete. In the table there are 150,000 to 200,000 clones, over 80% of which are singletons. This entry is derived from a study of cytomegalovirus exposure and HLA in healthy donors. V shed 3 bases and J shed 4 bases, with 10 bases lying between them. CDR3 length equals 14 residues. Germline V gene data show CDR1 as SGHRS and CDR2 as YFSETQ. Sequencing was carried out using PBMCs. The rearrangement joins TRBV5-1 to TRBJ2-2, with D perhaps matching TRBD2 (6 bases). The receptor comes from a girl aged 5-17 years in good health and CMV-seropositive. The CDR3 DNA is TGCGCCAGCAGCTGGGGGGACGGCACCGGGGAGCTGTTTTTT. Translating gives CASSWGDGTGELFF.